Sequencing of this T cell receptor beta chain was carried out in a study of T cells in Graves' hyperthyroidism and ophthalmopathy. RNA transcripts were the template for amplifying TCR beta CDR3 regions. The HTBI set primed first-round TCR CDR3 RT-PCR. TCRdb recomputed calls from the multiplex PCR reads with MiXCR, one row per CDR3 protein. The repertoire holds about 200,000 distinct CDR3 sequences, with roughly a sixth as singletons. Trimming removed 3 bases from V and 4 bases from J; junction bases left unmatched: 5. The germline V gene encodes CDR1 SQVTM and CDR2 ANQGSEA. The CDR3 length is 15 residues. This clonotype appeared a few times. Under 12 ml fresh peripheral blood yielded the PBMCs.

J is TRBJ2-3 and V is TRBV29-1; the match to TRBD2 covers 12 bases. The sequence was collected from a woman in her fifties or sixties with Graves' hyperthyroidism. The sequencing sample was made of blood. This CDR3 reads CSVEMASGRADTQYF. CDR3 DNA: TGCAGCGTTGAGATGGCTAGCGGGAGGGCAGATACGCAGTATTTT.